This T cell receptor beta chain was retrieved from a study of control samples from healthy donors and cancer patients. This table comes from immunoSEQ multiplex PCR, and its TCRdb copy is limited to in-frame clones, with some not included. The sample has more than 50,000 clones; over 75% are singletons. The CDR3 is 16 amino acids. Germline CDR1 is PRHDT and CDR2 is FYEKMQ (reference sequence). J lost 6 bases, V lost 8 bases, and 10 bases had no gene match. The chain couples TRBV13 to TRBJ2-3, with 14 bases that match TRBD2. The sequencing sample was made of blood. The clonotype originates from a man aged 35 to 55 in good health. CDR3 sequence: CASGFVGLAGDDTQYF. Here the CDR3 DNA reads TGTGCCAGCGGATTTGTGGGACTAGCGGGGGACGATACGCAGTATTTT.